The T cell receptor beta chain under discussion was sequenced for a study of shared clonotypes between healthy human individuals. The method was immunoSEQ multiplex PCR; TCRdb's version includes in-frame clones alone and lacks a portion of them. The table includes some 2.1 million clones, over 85% detected once. This sequence was found in a man in his late teens or twenties in good health. Source material: naive CD4+ T cells sorted from blood. Subset denoted: CD45RA+ positively selected.

CDR3 loop: CASGPPWEGSQPQHF. As DNA, the CDR3 is TGTGCTAGTGGTCCCCCGTGGGAGGGAAGTCAGCCCCAGCATTTT. This rearrangement joins TRBV12-5 to TRBJ1-5, with D unresolved. In germline, CDR1 is LGHNT, CDR2 FRNRAP. V lost 5 bases, J lost 6 bases, and 17 bases lay in between. The CDR3 spans 15 residues.